The rows below give T cell receptor beta chains drawn from one sample of a study of cytomegalovirus exposure and HLA in healthy donors. Only in-frame clones appear in the TCRdb table, and some are missing; sequencing was by immunoSEQ multiplex PCR. The sample has around 150,000 clones; approximately 68% are singletons. The sequenced sample was PBMCs. These receptors were obtained from a man in his forties in good health and CMV-seronegative. CDR3s include the opening cysteine and the closing phenylalanine or tryptophan. A D gene is named only where the DNA matches it firmly. Clone size is stated in some rows and not others, as once, few, many or a class when expanded.

d_gene,abundance,v_gene,j_gene,CDR3nt,CDR3aa
TRBD1,NA,TRBV28,TRBJ1-2,TGTGCCAGCAGTTCGGGACAGGATGGCTACACCTTC,CASSSGQDGYTF
NA,NA,TRBV10-3,TRBJ2-5,TGTGCCATCAGTGACGTCAGAGGGGAGACCCAGTACTTC,CAISDVRGETQYF
NA,NA,TRBV27,TRBJ2-6,TGTGCCAGCAGTTTACTCGGCTCTGGGGCCAACGTCCTGACTTTC,CASSLLGSGANVLTF
NA,once,TRBV7-9,TRBJ1-5,TGTGCCAGCAGCTTAGACAACCCGCATCAGCCCCAGCATTTT,CASSLDNPHQPQHF
NA,NA,TRBV29-1,TRBJ1-2,TGCAGCGTTTACACTGGGCAGGGGAGAGGCTACACCTTC,CSVYTGQGRGYTF
NA,NA,TRBV6-5,TRBJ1-5,TGTGCCAGCAGAATCAGGGATGGCAATCAGCCCCAGAATTTT,CASRIRDGNQPQNF
NA,few,TRBV6-1,TRBJ1-3,TGTGCCAGCAGTGCCTTCCGGGGGTACGACTCTGGAAACACCATATATTTT,CASSAFRGYDSGNTIYF
NA,NA,TRBV27,TRBJ2-7,TGTGCCAGCAGTCCAAGGACAGGAGGGTACGAGCAGTACTTC,CASSPRTGGYEQYF
TRBD1,NA,TRBV12-5,TRBJ1-1,TGTGCTAGTGGTTTGTTCCGACAGGGGGGGTTGAACACTGAAGCTTTCTTT,CASGLFRQGGLNTEAFF
NA,NA,TRBV7-2,TRBJ2-5,TGTGCCAGCAGCCCCCTCAGGGGGGCTGGAACCCAGTACTTC,CASSPLRGAGTQYF
TRBD1,once,TRBV2,TRBJ2-5,TGTGCCAGCAGTGAGGGACAGGTCGAGGAGACCCAGTACTTC,CASSEGQVEETQYF
NA,NA,TRBV5-1,TRBJ2-3,TGCGCCAGCAGCTTGGATTCTCCTAGCACAGATACGCAGTATTTT,CASSLDSPSTDTQYF
NA,once,TRBV28,TRBJ2-3,TGTGCCAGCAGTTTATTAGGTGGGGCAGACGGCACAGATACGCAGTATTTT,CASSLLGGADGTDTQYF
TRBD2,NA,TRBV28,TRBJ2-2,TGTGGATCCGGGGGGCTAGCGGGCCACCCGAACACCGGGGAGCTGTTTTTT,CGSGGLAGHPNTGELFF
TRBD1,NA,TRBV29-1,TRBJ1-2,TGCAGCGTCGGTCGGACAGGGGGCAACTATGGCTACACCTTC,CSVGRTGGNYGYTF
TRBD2,NA,TRBV10-3,TRBJ2-7,TGTGCTATCACCCCGGGAGGCAGGGTCCCCTACGAGCAGTACTTC,CAITPGGRVPYEQYF
NA,NA,TRBV30,TRBJ2-3,TGTGCCTGGGGCCCGACAGATACGCAGTATTTT,CAWGPTDTQYF
TRBD1,NA,TRBV5-1,TRBJ1-5,TGCGCCAGCAGCCAACAGGGGGGCAATCAGCCCCAGCATTTT,CASSQQGGNQPQHF
TRBD1,NA,TRBV30,TRBJ1-4,TGTGCCTGGAATAAGGGACAGTTAGACGAAAAACTGTTTTTT,CAWNKGQLDEKLFF
NA,few,TRBV18,TRBJ1-1,TGTGCCAGCTCACCGTATTCCCTAATGAACACTGAAGCTTTCTTT,CASSPYSLMNTEAFF
TRBD2,NA,TRBV27,TRBJ2-7,TGTGCCAGCAGTTCAGGACTAGCGGGGGGGAATTACGAGCAGTACTTC,CASSSGLAGGNYEQYF
TRBD2,few,TRBV11-2,TRBJ2-3,TGTGCCAGCAGCTCTACGGGGATAGCGGGGTCAGATACGCAGTATTTT,CASSSTGIAGSDTQYF
NA,once,TRBV2,TRBJ2-5,TGTGCCAGCAGTGGGGGGGTCTATCATTCAGAGACCCAGTACTTC,CASSGGVYHSETQYF
TRBD1,NA,TRBV9,TRBJ1-6,TGTGCCAGCAGCCGGGACAGGGGGCTAGAGTCACCCCTCCACTTT,CASSRDRGLESPLHF
NA,NA,TRBV6-6,TRBJ1-4,TGTGCCAGCAGTTACGCGGGGGGTGAAAAACTGTTTTTT,CASSYAGGEKLFF
TRBD1,NA,TRBV19,TRBJ2-7,TGTGCCAGTAGTCCCCAGGGGGACCTCTCCTACGAGCAGTACTTC,CASSPQGDLSYEQYF
NA,few,TRBV6-5,TRBJ2-7,TGTGCCAGCACCGGGCAGGGTCTCATCGAGCAGTACTTC,CASTGQGLIEQYF
NA,once,TRBV27,TRBJ1-2,TGTGCCAGCTCATCGGGGGGGCGCTACACCTTC,CASSSGGRYTF
NA,NA,TRBV25-1,TRBJ2-5,TGTGCCAGCAGTGTCCCCGCCCAGGGAAATCCCTTCGGAGAGACCCAGTACTTC,CASSVPAQGNPFGETQYF
NA,NA,TRBV5-1,TRBJ1-4,TGCGCCAGCAGCTTGGATTCTGGGGGCGGCGAAAAACTGTTTTTT,CASSLDSGGGEKLFF
NA,NA,TRBV7-2,TRBJ2-3,TGTGCCAGCAGCGCCCGGGGTAGCACAGATACGCAGTATTTT,CASSARGSTDTQYF
TRBD1,few,TRBV19,TRBJ2-5,TGTGCCAGTAGGGATTCCTGGGGACAGACGGAGACCCAGTACTTC,CASRDSWGQTETQYF
TRBD1,NA,TRBV6-1,TRBJ2-3,TGTGCCAGCAGTGGATACACAGGGGAGAGCACAGATACGCAGTATTTT,CASSGYTGESTDTQYF
NA,NA,TRBV5-6,TRBJ2-5,TGTGCCAGCAGCTTGGATCTTGGGGCGGCGGAGACCCAGTACTTC,CASSLDLGAAETQYF
TRBD2,NA,TRBV5-1,TRBJ2-3,TGCGCCAGCAGCTTGTTGGCGGGGGGCACAGATACGCAGTATTTT,CASSLLAGGTDTQYF
TRBD1,NA,TRBV7-9,TRBJ1-1,TGTGCCAGCAGTCTAACAGGGGGCGCCCCTATCACTGAAGCTTTCTTT,CASSLTGGAPITEAFF
TRBD1,NA,TRBV28,TRBJ1-1,TGTGCCAGCAGTCCAGGGACAGGGAGGGCCACTGAAGCTTTCTTT,CASSPGTGRATEAFF
NA,NA,TRBV7-6,TRBJ1-3,TGTGCCAGCAGCTTATCCAGCTCTGGAAACACCATATATTTT,CASSLSSSGNTIYF
TRBD1,NA,TRBV7-8,TRBJ2-2,TGTGCCAGCAGCTGGAGCTCGGGACAGGGTGAGACCGGGGAGCTGTTTTTT,CASSWSSGQGETGELFF
NA,NA,TRBV5-1,TRBJ2-7,TGCGCCAGCAGCTTGGCCGGCAGGGGTGGCGAGCAGTACTTC,CASSLAGRGGEQYF
TRBD2,NA,TRBV4-1,TRBJ2-3,TGCGCCAGCAGCGAAAGACTAGCGGGAGCCACAGATACGCAGTATTTT,CASSERLAGATDTQYF
NA,NA,TRBV5-1,TRBJ1-6,TGCGCCAGCAGCTTGGGCGGGGGCGGGAATTCACCCCTCCACTTT,CASSLGGGGNSPLHF
NA,NA,TRBV7-2,TRBJ1-1,TGTGCCAGCAGCTTAGACAGTAGGAACACTGAAGCTTTCTTT,CASSLDSRNTEAFF
NA,NA,TRBV9,TRBJ2-3,TGTGCCAGCAGCGTATACGCAGGGTCAGGCGGAGATACGCAGTATTTT,CASSVYAGSGGDTQYF
NA,NA,TRBV5-4,TRBJ2-1,TGTGCCAGCAGCCTGGACAGATACAATGAGCAGTTCTTC,CASSLDRYNEQFF
TRBD1,few,TRBV5-1,TRBJ1-1,TGCGCCAGCAGCCCGACAGGGGTAATGAACACTGAAGCTTTCTTT,CASSPTGVMNTEAFF
TRBD2,NA,TRBV18,TRBJ2-1,TGTGCCAGCTCACCGAAGGGGAGCGGGAGAACGGTGTCCAATGAGCAGTTCTTC,CASSPKGSGRTVSNEQFF
NA,NA,TRBV5-4,TRBJ1-6,TGTGCCAGCAGCTTGGGACAGTATAATTCACCCCTCCACTTT,CASSLGQYNSPLHF